The 26 T cell receptor beta chains below were found in one sample sequenced in a study of cytomegalovirus exposure and HLA in healthy donors. PCR employed 60 Vbeta and 13 Jbeta primers. Sequenced by immunoSEQ multiplex PCR; TCRdb stores in-frame clones only, minus some. The repertoire includes approximately 150,000 clones, roughly 80% of them detected once, and 2.5% to 3.5% sits in the top ten. Sequencing was carried out using PBMCs. These receptors originate from a woman between 25 and 40 years old in good health and CMV-seronegative.

V and J are TRBV30 and TRBJ2-3, with D unresolved. This CDR3 contains 12 residues. Germline-derived CDR1 and CDR2 are GTSNPN and SVGIG (reference sequence). The V end was cut by 3 bases, the J end by 0 bases, with 4 bases between. The CDR3 loop is CAWSGSTDTQYF. The CDR3 DNA follows: TGTGCCTGGAGCGGGAGCACAGATACGCAGTATTTT. Drawing the rest from reference TRBV30 and TRBJ2-3, the complete variable domain is SQTIHQWPATLVQPVGSPLSLECTVEGTSNPNLYWYRQAAGRGLQLLFYSVGIGQISSEVPQNLSASRPQDRQFILSSKKLLLSDSGFYLCAWSGSTDTQYFGPGTRLTVL.

V is TRBV2 and J is TRBJ1-1; TRBD1 matches 7 bases. This CDR3 contains 14 residues. Trimming cost V 6 bases and J 3 bases; bases outside gene matches: 7. Germline V gene sequence: CDR1 SNHLY, CDR2 FYNNEI. CDR3 nucleotide sequence: TGTGCCAGCAGCAAAGAGACAGGGTACACTGAAGCTTTCTTT. This encodes CASSKETGYTEAFF.

As regards this clone: Compared with germline, one end of the junction differs, possibly owing to a read error. This sequence joins TRBV6-5 and TRBJ1-1; TRBD1 might be the D (5 bases). This CDR3 region has 15 residues. CDR1 MNHEY and CDR2 SVGAGI come from the germline V gene. Here the CDR3 DNA reads TGTGCCAGCACCCCCTACTGGGGAGGGGTGGATGAAGCTCTCTTT. Amino acid sequence: CASTPYWGGVDEALF.

This clone turned up a few times. V gene TRBV2 combines with J gene TRBJ1-5; D not resolved. From germline, CDR1 is SNHLY and CDR2 FYNNEI. V shed 8 bases and J shed 3 bases, with 14 bases lying between them. The CDR3 is 14 amino acids. The CDR3 spells CASAGFLINQPQHF. The CDR3 DNA sequence: TGTGCCAGCGCGGGGTTTTTGATCAATCAGCCCCAGCATTTT.

Here the CDR3 reads CASSPRGGPDTGELFF. The CDR3 coding sequence is TGTGCCAGCTCCCCGAGGGGAGGGCCCGACACCGGGGAGCTGTTTTTT. The chain couples TRBV9 to TRBJ2-2; 7 bases are a match to TRBD2. The V gene end was trimmed by 7 bases and the J gene end by 3 bases; junction bases not matched to a gene: 12. Germline values: CDR1 SGDLS, CDR2 YYNGEE. CDR3 length: 16 residues.

This clone has a single count. The chain joins TRBV19 to TRBJ1-1, with TRBD1 matching 8 bases. Germline values: CDR1 LNHDA, CDR2 SQIVND (reference sequence). The junction had 12 bases not matched to a gene; V was cut back by 4 bases and J by 2 bases. CDR3 length equals 17 residues. The CDR3 DNA is TGTGCCAGTAGTACAATCACCCTCGGACAGGGAAACACTGAAGCTTTCTTT. It translates to CASSTITLGQGNTEAFF.

The chain joins TRBV25-1 to TRBJ1-4; unclear D gene. V was clipped by 1 base and J by 11 bases, with 11 bases between them. Per germline, CDR1 MGHDK and CDR2 SYGVNS. There are 13 residues in the CDR3. In DNA, the CDR3 is TGTGCCAGCAGTGAATTCGCGTCCGATAAACTGTTTTTT. It yields the protein CASSEFASDKLFF.

This clone was found once. This chain joins TRBV27 and TRBJ2-3; 10 bases agree with TRBD1. The CDR3 is 14 residues long. The V and J ends lost 8 bases and 1 base, in that order; junction bases with no gene match: 3. CDR1 and CDR2 (germline): MNHEY, SMNVEV (reference sequence). CDR3 loop: CASEDRGGTDTQYF. As DNA, the CDR3 is TGTGCCAGCGAGGACAGGGGGGGCACAGATACGCAGTATTTT.

Here the CDR3 reads CASSHQVITGPGQPQHF. The CDR3 bases are TGTGCCAGCTCACACCAGGTCATAACAGGGCCCGGCCAGCCCCAGCATTTT. The rearrangement joins TRBV18 to TRBJ1-5, with D perhaps matching TRBD1 (6 bases). Germline assignment: CDR1 KGHSH and CDR2 LQKENI. Trimming stripped 4 bases from V and 7 bases from J, with 23 bases between. CDR3 length: 17 amino acids. Full variable domain (missing parts from reference TRBV18 and TRBJ1-5): NAGVMQNPRHLVRRRGQEARLRCSPMKGHSHVYWYRQLPEEGLKFMVYLQKENIIDESGMPKERFSAEFPKEGPSILRIQQVVRGDSAAYFCASSHQVITGPGQPQHFGDGTRLSIL.

This sequence joins TRBV28 and TRBJ1-2, with D possibly being TRBD1 (5 bases). Deletions cut 1 base from V and 7 bases from J, with 10 bases between. The CDR3 spans 13 residues. Looked up from germline, CDR1 is MDHEN and CDR2 is SYDVKM. Here the CDR3 reads CASSLLGGGGYTF. DNA of the CDR3: TGTGCCAGCAGTTTATTGGGGGGGGGTGGCTACACCTTC.

This clone was counted once. This chain connects TRBV19 to TRBJ2-2; D is unclear. V was shortened by 7 bases and J by 8 bases, with 14 bases between the two germline ends. Looked up from germline, CDR1 is LNHDA and CDR2 is SQIVND (reference sequence). The CDR3 loop spans 13 amino acids. The chain's CDR3 is CASNQFTYGELFF. For the CDR3, the DNA is TGTGCCAGTAACCAATTTACTTATGGGGAGCTGTTTTTT.

The chain is built from TRBV27 and TRBJ2-7; TRBD1 matches 10 bases. Germline-derived CDR1 and CDR2 are MNHEY and SMNVEV (reference sequence). The CDR3 length is 14 residues. Trimming at V came to 0 bases and at J to 6 bases, leaving 2 bases not matched to a gene. The CDR3 nucleotides read TGTGCCAGCAGTTTATCCAGGACAGGGGGCGAGCAGTACTTC. It encodes CASSLSRTGGEQYF.

This clone was observed a few times. The V gene is TRBV19, the J gene TRBJ1-1; 9 bases align to TRBD1. The CDR3 has 14 residues. The ends lost 4 bases at V and 4 bases at J; junction bases unmatched: 4. Germline V gene data show CDR1 as LNHDA and CDR2 as SQIVND (reference sequence). The CDR3 sequence is CASSTTGGPTEAFF. Here the CDR3 DNA reads TGTGCCAGTAGTACGACAGGGGGTCCCACTGAAGCTTTCTTT.

The chain uses TRBV9 and TRBJ1-3; unclear D gene. This CDR3 region has 18 residues. Deletions cut 0 bases from V and 0 bases from J, with 16 bases between. Germline lookup yields CDR1 SGDLS and CDR2 YYNGEE. CDR3 region: CASSVAHFSHTSGNTIYF. DNA of the CDR3: TGTGCCAGCAGCGTAGCCCACTTTAGTCATACCTCTGGAAACACCATATATTTT.

The chain has TRBV9 and TRBJ2-3; a weak D match, TRBD2 (6 bases). Between the trimmed V and J ends, which lost 3 bases and 3 bases, there was a span of 17 bases. Germline V gene data show CDR1 as SGDLS and CDR2 as YYNGEE. The CDR3 extends over 16 amino acids. The CDR3 region is CASSAYGGVVTDTQYF. The DNA of the CDR3 is TGTGCCAGCAGCGCCTATGGAGGGGTCGTGACAGATACGCAGTATTTT.

The V call is TRBV7-9, the J call TRBJ2-7; 12 bases are shared with TRBD1. The J segment lost 5 bases and the V segment lost 0 bases, leaving 2 bases of the junction unmatched. This CDR3 spans 15 amino acids. Germline CDR1 SEHNR, CDR2 FQNEAQ (reference sequence). The CDR3 here is CASSLAGTGGHEQYF. CDR3 coding DNA: TGTGCCAGCAGCTTAGCAGGGACAGGGGGCCACGAGCAGTACTTC.

This chain joins TRBV9 and TRBJ1-3; TRBD1 matches 9 bases. Unmatched junction bases numbered 2, after V lost 0 bases and J lost 1 base. This CDR3 contains 16 residues. Germline V gene lookup returns CDR1 SGDLS and CDR2 YYNGEE. This chain's CDR3 is CASSVVGQGSGNTIYF. The CDR3 coding sequence is TGTGCCAGCAGCGTAGTTGGACAGGGGTCTGGAAACACCATATATTTT.

The chain's CDR3 is CASSVADEQFF. CDR3 coding DNA: TGTGCCAGCAGCGTAGCGGATGAGCAGTTCTTC. This sequence joins TRBV9 and TRBJ2-1; no reliable D call. Germline V gene lookup returns CDR1 SGDLS and CDR2 YYNGEE. Deletions cut 0 bases from V and 8 bases from J, with 3 bases between. This CDR3 is built from 11 residues.

The table lists this clone with a count of one. The genes are TRBV7-6 and TRBJ2-1; 8 nucleotides match TRBD2. This CDR3 comprises 14 residues. Germline V gives CDR1 SGHVS, CDR2 FNYEAQ. V lost 6 bases and J lost 5; bases outside the gene matches: 6. CDR3 bases: TGTGCCAGCAGTGCCGGGACTAGTGACAATGAGCAGTTCTTC. It encodes CASSAGTSDNEQFF. Full variable domain (remainder filled in from reference TRBV7-6 and TRBJ2-1): GAGVSQSPRYKVTKRGQDVALRCDPISGHVSLYWYRQALGQGPEFLTYFNYEAQQDKSGLPNDRFSAERPEGSISTLTIQRTEQRDSAMYRCASSAGTSDNEQFFGPGTRLTVL.

The chain uses TRBV6-4 and TRBJ2-5, with D tentatively TRBD2 (5 bases). Germline V lookup: CDR1 MRHNA, CDR2 SNTAGT. This CDR3 has 13 amino acids. V gave up 2 bases and J gave up 8 bases, with 12 bases separating them. CDR3 DNA sequence: TGTGCCAGCAGTGACAGCGAAGGAGGAACCCAGTACTTC. Its protein product is CASSDSEGGTQYF.

The gene calls are TRBV27 and TRBJ2-5; D is possibly TRBD1 (6 bases). The J call may be in error: the DNA end matches TRBJ2-7 better. The CDR3 totals 12 residues. Germline lookup yields CDR1 MNHEY and CDR2 SMNVEV (reference sequence). CDR3: CASRGHDYEQYF. The CDR3 nucleotides read TGTGCCAGCAGGGGACACGATTACGAGCAGTACTTC.

The chain employs TRBV4-1 and TRBJ2-2; TRBD1 matches 9 bases. Trimming removed 0 bases from V and 2 bases from J; junction bases left unmatched: 7. The CDR3 contains 18 residues. Germline values: CDR1 MGHRA, CDR2 YSYEKL. Here the CDR3 DNA reads TGCGCCAGCAGCCAAGATTTCGACAGGGGGTCTAACACCGGGGAGCTGTTTTTT. This encodes CASSQDFDRGSNTGELFF.

The chain's CDR3 is CATLGGGESYGYTF. The DNA for the CDR3 is TGTGCCACCCTAGGGGGGGGCGAAAGCTATGGCTACACCTTC. V gene TRBV28 combines with J gene TRBJ1-2, with D tentatively TRBD1 (6 bases). The V gene's germline CDR1 is MDHEN and CDR2 SYDVKM. The V and J ends lost 10 bases and 4 bases respectively, with 19 bases between them. The CDR3 is made up of 14 amino acids.

CDR3 nucleotide sequence: TGCGCCAGCAGCCAGCGGACGGACCAGGGGGGTGCTTTCTTT. It codes for CASSQRTDQGGAFF. The chain employs TRBV4-1 and TRBJ1-1; 7 bases map to TRBD1. This CDR3 is 14 amino acids long. V was pared by 3 bases and J by 11 bases, with 12 bases of the junction left unmatched. Germline CDR1 MGHRA, CDR2 YSYEKL.

The V call is TRBV7-9, the J call TRBJ1-4, with D possibly being TRBD1 (5 bases). Germline V gene sequence: CDR1 SEHNR, CDR2 FQNEAQ (reference sequence). The CDR3 has 13 residues. V lost 2 bases to trimming and J lost 8 bases, with 9 bases between them. The CDR3 loop is CASSLQGREKLFF. The DNA for the CDR3 is TGTGCCAGCAGCTTACAGGGTAGAGAAAAACTGTTTTTT.

This clone came up once. The CDR3, as DNA: TGTGCCAGCAGTTTGGGGACTAGCGGGAGAGGGTCAGATACGCAGTATTTT. Residues: CASSLGTSGRGSDTQYF. The chain has TRBV27 and TRBJ2-3; 14 nucleotides line up with TRBD2. V trimming: 3 bases; J trimming: 4 bases; junction bases outside the gene matches: 6. The CDR3 covers 17 residues. Per the germline V gene, CDR1 is MNHEY and CDR2 is SMNVEV (reference sequence).